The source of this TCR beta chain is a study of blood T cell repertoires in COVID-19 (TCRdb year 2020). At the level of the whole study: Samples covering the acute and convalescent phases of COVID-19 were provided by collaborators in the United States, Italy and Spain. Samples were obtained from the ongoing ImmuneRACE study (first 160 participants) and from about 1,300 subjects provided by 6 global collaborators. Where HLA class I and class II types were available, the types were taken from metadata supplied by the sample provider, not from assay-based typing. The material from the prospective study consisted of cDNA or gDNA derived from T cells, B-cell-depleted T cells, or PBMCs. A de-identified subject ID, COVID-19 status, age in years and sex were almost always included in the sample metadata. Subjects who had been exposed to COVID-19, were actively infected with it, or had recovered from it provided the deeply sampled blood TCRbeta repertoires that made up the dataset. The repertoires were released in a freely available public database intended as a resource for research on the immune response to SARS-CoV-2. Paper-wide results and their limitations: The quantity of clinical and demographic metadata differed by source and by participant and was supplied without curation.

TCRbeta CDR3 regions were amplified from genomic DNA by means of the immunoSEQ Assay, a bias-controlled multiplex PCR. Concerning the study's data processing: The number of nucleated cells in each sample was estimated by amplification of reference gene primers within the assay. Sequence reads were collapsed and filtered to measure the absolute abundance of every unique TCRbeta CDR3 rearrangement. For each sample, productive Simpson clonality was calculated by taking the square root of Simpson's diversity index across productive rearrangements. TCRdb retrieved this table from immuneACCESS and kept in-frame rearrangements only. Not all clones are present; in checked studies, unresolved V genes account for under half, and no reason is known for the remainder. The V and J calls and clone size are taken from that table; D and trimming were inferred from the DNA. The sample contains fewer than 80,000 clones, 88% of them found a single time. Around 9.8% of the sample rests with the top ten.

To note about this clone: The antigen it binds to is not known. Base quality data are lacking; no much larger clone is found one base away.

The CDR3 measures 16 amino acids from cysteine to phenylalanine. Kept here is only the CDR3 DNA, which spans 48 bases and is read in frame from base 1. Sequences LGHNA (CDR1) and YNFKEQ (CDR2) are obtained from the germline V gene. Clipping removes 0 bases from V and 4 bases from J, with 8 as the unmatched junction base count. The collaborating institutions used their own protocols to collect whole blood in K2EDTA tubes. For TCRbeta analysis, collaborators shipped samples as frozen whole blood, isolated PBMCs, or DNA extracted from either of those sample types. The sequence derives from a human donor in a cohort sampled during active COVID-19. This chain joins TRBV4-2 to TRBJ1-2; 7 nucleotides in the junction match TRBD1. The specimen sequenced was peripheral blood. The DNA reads TGTGCCAGCAGCCAAGAACCGACAGGGCGGATCTATGGCTACACCTTC. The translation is CASSQEPTGRIYGYTF.